This TCR beta chain was captured in a study of blood T cell repertoires in COVID-19. The assay was immunoSEQ multiplex PCR, and TCRdb's table has in-frame clones only and misses some. The sample holds around 160,000 clones; 84% are singletons and the top ten take under 7%. Assignments of participants to cohorts depended upon their own reported clinical history. During the 2 weeks before they entered the study, exposed participants had met someone with a PCR-confirmed or clinician-diagnosed COVID-19 case. Material for sequencing was PBMCs or T cells enriched from blood (not recorded which). The origin of this receptor is a woman aged 50 to 60 who had been exposed to COVID-19.

CDR3 sequence (DNA): TGTGCCAGCAGCTTTGACAGGGGCTACACCTTC. Residues: CASSFDRGYTF. The rearrangement links TRBV12-1 to TRBJ1-2; the D call of TRBD1 is as the table states it, not checked on the DNA. TRBV12-1 is shown as a pseudogene. There are 11 residues in the CDR3.